A selection of T cell receptor beta chains follows, all from one sample in a study of T cell responses to AZD1222 COVID-19 vaccine. TCRdb keeps only in-frame clones here, not all; method: immunoSEQ multiplex PCR. The data contain approximately 150,000 clones, about nine tenths of them seen just once; the ten biggest clones take up around 4.9%. Sequences were derived from peripheral blood, sampled on day 0 of AZD1222 vaccination. These receptors were collected from an adult in good health. The CDR3 runs from the conserved cysteine through the conserved F or W. The D gene is left open where the match is weak. Expanded clones are given a class, and other clones once, few, many or no size at all.

clone size: once; CDR3 length: 15; D gene: TRBD1; V gene: TRBV5-4; J gene: TRBJ1-4; CDR3 protein: CASSLAGTGVEKLFF; CDR3 DNA: TGTGCCAGCAGCTTGGCCGGGACAGGGGTTGAAAAACTGTTTTTT
clone size: NA; CDR3 length: 16; D gene: NA; V gene: TRBV7-9; J gene: TRBJ1-1; CDR3 protein: CASSPYTGNWNTEAFF; CDR3 DNA: TGTGCCAGCAGCCCCTATACAGGGAATTGGAACACTGAAGCTTTCTTT
clone size: NA; CDR3 length: 14; D gene: NA; V gene: TRBV9; J gene: TRBJ1-6; CDR3 protein: CASSVDRVVSPLHF; CDR3 DNA: TGTGCCAGCAGCGTAGACAGGGTGGTTTCACCCCTCCACTTT
clone size: NA; CDR3 length: 18; D gene: NA; V gene: TRBV4-2; J gene: TRBJ2-4; CDR3 protein: CASSRYSARGEAKNIQYF; CDR3 DNA: TGTGCCAGCAGCCGATATTCGGCCCGAGGGGAGGCCAAAAACATTCAGTACTTC
clone size: NA; CDR3 length: 13; D gene: NA; V gene: TRBV5-1; J gene: TRBJ2-7; CDR3 protein: CASSLRGSYEQYF; CDR3 DNA: TGCGCCAGCAGCTTGCGAGGCTCCTACGAGCAGTACTTC
clone size: NA; CDR3 length: 13; D gene: TRBD1; V gene: TRBV19; J gene: TRBJ1-2; CDR3 protein: CASSRDRGKGYTF; CDR3 DNA: TGTGCCAGTAGCCGAGACAGGGGGAAAGGCTACACCTTC
clone size: NA; CDR3 length: 16; D gene: TRBD2; V gene: TRBV15; J gene: TRBJ2-1; CDR3 protein: CATSTPSGRSYNEQFF; CDR3 DNA: TGTGCCACCAGCACACCTAGCGGGAGGTCCTACAATGAGCAGTTCTTC
clone size: NA; CDR3 length: 13; D gene: NA; V gene: TRBV7-3; J gene: TRBJ2-5; CDR3 protein: CASSEGRQETQYF; CDR3 DNA: TGTGCCAGCAGCGAGGGACGGCAAGAGACCCAGTACTTC
clone size: NA; CDR3 length: 15; D gene: NA; V gene: TRBV7-2; J gene: TRBJ2-1; CDR3 protein: CASSLELVVGSEQFF; CDR3 DNA: TGTGCCAGCAGCTTAGAACTAGTTGTCGGTAGTGAGCAGTTCTTC
clone size: NA; CDR3 length: 13; D gene: NA; V gene: TRBV28; J gene: TRBJ2-1; CDR3 protein: CASTSGAYNEQFF; CDR3 DNA: TGTGCCAGCACGTCCGGGGCCTACAATGAGCAGTTCTTC